This T cell receptor beta chain emerged from a study of cytomegalovirus exposure and HLA in healthy donors. Germline loops: CDR1 MDHEN, CDR2 SYDVKM. The CDR3 is made up of 16 amino acids. V was clipped by 3 bases and J by 5 bases; unmatched bases: 8. As for this clone: What it recognizes is unknown.

PCR primers comprised 60 Vbeta and 13 Jbeta primers. Sequencing was performed with immunoSEQ multiplex PCR; in TCRdb, only in-frame clones are kept and a portion is missing. The data include 60,000 to 80,000 clones; the top ten clones carry less than 6%. Study-wide findings and caveats: It was only CMV serostatus that was available as immune exposure information. Most TCR sequences proved rare, with some public TCRs found in many donors. Differences between HLA loci emerged in a later analysis of TCR association rates, with DRB1 most and HLA-C fewest.

The chain uses TRBV28 and TRBJ1-5; TRBD1 matches 9 bases. What was sequenced was PBMCs. This TCR derives from a middle-aged man in good health and CMV-seronegative. CDR3 amino acids: CASSFFTTGGDQPQHF. In nucleotides, the CDR3 is TGTGCCAGCAGTTTCTTTACGACAGGGGGAGATCAGCCCCAGCATTTT.